Below are 6 T cell receptor beta chains sequenced from a single sample in a study of OX40 agonist ivuxolimab in advanced cancers. Repertoires were generated with immunoSEQ multiplex PCR, while TCRdb's copy carries only in-frame clones and drops some. The sample carries around 80,000 clones, roughly 80% recorded once. The sample was CD4+ or CD8+ T cells sorted from blood, taken in a trial of the OX40 agonist ivuxolimab. The receptors derive from an adult with an advanced solid tumor such as melanoma, head and neck, liver or kidney cancer.

This clone was detected only once. The rearrangement uses TRBV10-3 and TRBJ1-5, with D unresolved. Trimming left V 4 bases short and J 4 bases short, with 8 bases between. The germline V gene has CDR1 ENHRY and CDR2 SYGVKD. This CDR3 is 13 amino acids long. This CDR3 is CAISGKGNQPQHF. CDR3 DNA: TGTGCCATCAGTGGGAAGGGTAATCAGCCCCAGCATTTT.

V and J are TRBV2 and TRBJ2-3, with 7 bases that match TRBD2. The CDR3 totals 16 residues. CDR1 and CDR2 (germline): SNHLY, FYNNEI. V was pared by 5 bases and J by 6 bases, with 14 bases of the junction left unmatched. CDR3 DNA sequence: TGTGCCAGCAGTATTGGGACTACAAAATTCGGGGATACGCAGTATTTT. Amino acid sequence: CASSIGTTKFGDTQYF. Variable domain in full (rest from reference TRBV2 and TRBJ2-3): EPEVTQTPSHQVTQMGQEVILRCVPISNHLYFYWYRQILGQKVEFLVSFYNNEISEKSEIFDDQFSVERPDGSNFTLKIRSTKLEDSAMYFCASSIGTTKFGDTQYFGPGTRLTVL.

The rearrangement joins TRBV7-9 to TRBJ2-2; 7 positions match TRBD1. The germline V gene encodes CDR1 SEHNR and CDR2 FQNEAQ (reference sequence). The CDR3 length is 16 residues. V was clipped by 4 bases and J by 3 bases; unmatched bases: 8. CDR3: CASSYRGAKYTGELFF. DNA of the CDR3: TGTGCCAGCAGCTACAGGGGAGCGAAATACACCGGGGAGCTGTTTTTT.

The rearrangement joins TRBV19 to TRBJ2-2, with 10 positions matching TRBD2. V lost 10 bases and J lost 2; bases outside the gene matches: 7. CDR3 length: 15 amino acids. Germline-derived CDR1 and CDR2 are LNHDA and SQIVND (reference sequence). The CDR3 bases are TGTGCCAAGACCGGACTAGCGGAAAACACCGGGGAGCTGTTTTTT. Translation: CAKTGLAENTGELFF.

CDR3 coding DNA: TGTGCCAGCAGTTACGGGCTGGGGGCAAGCAATCAGCCCCAGCATTTT. Translating gives CASSYGLGASNQPQHF. The chain uses TRBV6-6 and TRBJ1-5, with D maybe TRBD1 (6 bases). CDR3 size: 16 residues. The V gene lost 2 bases and the J gene lost 1 base, with 12 bases spanning the gap. CDR1 is MNHNY, CDR2 SVGAGI, per germline (reference sequence).

This clone has only one observation. V usage is TRBV5-4 and J usage is TRBJ1-5; 7 positions agree with TRBD1. V gave up 3 bases and J gave up 3 bases; unmatched junction bases: 6. Germline V CDR1 and CDR2: SGHNT, YYREEE (reference sequence). The length of the CDR3 is 15 residues. In nucleotides, the CDR3 is TGTGCCAGCAGCTGGACAGGACCCTCCAATCAGCCCCAGCATTTT. It codes for CASSWTGPSNQPQHF. Filled out from reference TRBV5-4 and TRBJ1-5, the complete variable domain reads ETGVTQSPTHLIKTRGQQVTLRCSSQSGHNTVSWYQQALGQGPQFIFQYYREEENGRGNFPPRFSGLQFPNYSSELNVNALELDDSALYLCASSWTGPSNQPQHFGDGTRLSIL.